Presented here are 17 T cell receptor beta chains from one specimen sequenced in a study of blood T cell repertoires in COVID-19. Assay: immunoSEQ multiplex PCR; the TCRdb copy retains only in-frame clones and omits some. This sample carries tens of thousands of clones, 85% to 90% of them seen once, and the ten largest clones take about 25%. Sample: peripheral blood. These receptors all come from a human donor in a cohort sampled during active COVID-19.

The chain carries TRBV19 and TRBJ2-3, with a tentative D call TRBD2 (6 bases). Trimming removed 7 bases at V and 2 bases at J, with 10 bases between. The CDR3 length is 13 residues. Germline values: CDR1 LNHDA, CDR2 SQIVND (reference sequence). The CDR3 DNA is TGTGCCAGTAATGGAGGGCCCACAGATACGCAGTATTTT. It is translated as CASNGGPTDTQYF.

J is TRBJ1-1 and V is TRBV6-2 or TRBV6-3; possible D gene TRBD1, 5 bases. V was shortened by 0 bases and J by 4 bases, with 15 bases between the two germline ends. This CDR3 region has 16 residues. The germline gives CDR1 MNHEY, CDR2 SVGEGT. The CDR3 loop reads CASSYSIRGKGTEAFF. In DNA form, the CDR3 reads TGTGCCAGCAGTTACTCGATCCGGGGGAAGGGCACTGAAGCTTTCTTT.

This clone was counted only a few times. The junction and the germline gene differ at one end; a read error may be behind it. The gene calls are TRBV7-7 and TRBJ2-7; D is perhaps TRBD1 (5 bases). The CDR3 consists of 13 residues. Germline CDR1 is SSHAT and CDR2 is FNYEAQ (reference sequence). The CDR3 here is CASSVTVNGEQYF. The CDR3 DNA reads TGTGCTAGCAGCGTGACAGTGAACGGCGAGCAGTACTTC.

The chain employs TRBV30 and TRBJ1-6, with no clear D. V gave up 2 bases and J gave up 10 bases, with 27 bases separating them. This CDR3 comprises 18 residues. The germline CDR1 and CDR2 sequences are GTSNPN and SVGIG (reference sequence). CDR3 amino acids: CAWSLTSLPSAARSPLHF. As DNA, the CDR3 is TGTGCCTGGAGTTTAACCAGCCTCCCCTCCGCGGCGAGGTCACCCCTCCACTTT.

Written as DNA, the CDR3 is TGTGCCAGCAGCACCCGACTAGCGGGGGGGCGGAATACGCAGTATTTT. Translating gives CASSTRLAGGRNTQYF. This sequence joins TRBV9 and TRBJ2-3, with 14 bases that match TRBD2. The CDR3 totals 16 residues. Trimming cost V 4 bases and J 7 bases; bases outside gene matches: 8. CDR1 is SGDLS, CDR2 YYNGEE, per germline.

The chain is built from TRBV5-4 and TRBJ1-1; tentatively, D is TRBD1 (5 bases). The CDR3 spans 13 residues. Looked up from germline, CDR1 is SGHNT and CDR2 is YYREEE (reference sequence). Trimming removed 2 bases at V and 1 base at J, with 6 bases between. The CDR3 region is CASSFTGNTEAFF. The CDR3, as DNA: TGTGCCAGCAGCTTTACAGGGAACACTGAAGCTTTCTTT.

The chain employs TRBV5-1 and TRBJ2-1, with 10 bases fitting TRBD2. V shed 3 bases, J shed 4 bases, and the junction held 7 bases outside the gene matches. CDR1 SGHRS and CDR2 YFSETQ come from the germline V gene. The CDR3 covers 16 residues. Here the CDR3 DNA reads TGCGCCAGCAGCTCGGAAGCGGGAGGGCAATACAATGAGCAGTTCTTC. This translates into CASSSEAGGQYNEQFF.

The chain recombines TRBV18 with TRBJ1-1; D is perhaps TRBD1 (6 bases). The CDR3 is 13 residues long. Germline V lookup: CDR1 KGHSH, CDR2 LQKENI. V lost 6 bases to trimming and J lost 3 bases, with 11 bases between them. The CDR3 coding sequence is TGTGCCAGCTCTCAGACAGGCTACACTGAAGCTTTCTTT. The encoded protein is CASSQTGYTEAFF.

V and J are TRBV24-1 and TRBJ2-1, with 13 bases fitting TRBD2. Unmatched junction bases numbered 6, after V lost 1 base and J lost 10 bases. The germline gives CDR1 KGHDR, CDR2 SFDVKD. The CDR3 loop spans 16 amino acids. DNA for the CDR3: TGTGCCACCAGTGATTTAACTAGCGGGAGGGCCTACGAGCAGTTCTTC. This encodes CATSDLTSGRAYEQFF.

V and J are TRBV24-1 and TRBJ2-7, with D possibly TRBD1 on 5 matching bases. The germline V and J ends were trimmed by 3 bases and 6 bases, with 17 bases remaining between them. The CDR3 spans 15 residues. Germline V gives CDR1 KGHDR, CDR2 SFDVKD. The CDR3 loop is CATSDRTPGIGEQYF. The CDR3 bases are TGTGCCACCAGTGATCGGACCCCAGGGATAGGCGAGCAGTACTTC.

In DNA, the CDR3 is TGTGCCAGCAGCTTGCGGGAAGGGGACACAGATACGCAGTATTTT. Translating gives CASSLREGDTDTQYF. The chain combines TRBV11-3 with TRBJ2-3, with a tentative D call TRBD2 (6 bases). The CDR3 is made up of 15 amino acids. CDR1 is SGHNT and CDR2 is YENEEA in the germline V gene. Trimming removed 3 bases at V and 2 bases at J, with 12 bases between.

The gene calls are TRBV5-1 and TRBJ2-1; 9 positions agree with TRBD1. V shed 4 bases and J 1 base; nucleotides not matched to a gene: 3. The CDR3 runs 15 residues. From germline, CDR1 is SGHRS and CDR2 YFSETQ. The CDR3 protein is CASSLDRGSYNEQFF. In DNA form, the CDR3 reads TGCGCCAGCAGCCTGGACAGGGGTTCCTACAATGAGCAGTTCTTC.

For the CDR3, the DNA is TGCGCCAGCAGTGCCGTCAGGGAGGCCGGGGAGCTGTTTTTT. It yields the protein CASSAVREAGELFF. The chain links TRBV10-1 to TRBJ2-2, with a tentative D call TRBD2 (6 bases). CDR1 is WNHNN and CDR2 is SYGVQD in the germline V gene (reference sequence). The V end lost 4 bases, the J end lost 6 bases, and 12 bases lay between the germline ends. CDR3 size: 14 residues.

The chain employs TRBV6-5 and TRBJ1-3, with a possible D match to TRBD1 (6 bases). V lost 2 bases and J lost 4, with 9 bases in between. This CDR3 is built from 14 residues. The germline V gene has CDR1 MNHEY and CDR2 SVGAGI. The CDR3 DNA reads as TGTGCCAGCAGTTACCGGGGGGCCGGAAACACCATATATTTT. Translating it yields CASSYRGAGNTIYF.

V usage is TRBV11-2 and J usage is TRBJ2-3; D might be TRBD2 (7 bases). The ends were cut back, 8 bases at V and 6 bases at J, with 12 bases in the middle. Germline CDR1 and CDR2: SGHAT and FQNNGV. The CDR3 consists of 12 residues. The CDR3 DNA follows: TGTGCCAGCGGGGGGGCAGGGGATACGCAGTATTTT. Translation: CASGGAGDTQYF.

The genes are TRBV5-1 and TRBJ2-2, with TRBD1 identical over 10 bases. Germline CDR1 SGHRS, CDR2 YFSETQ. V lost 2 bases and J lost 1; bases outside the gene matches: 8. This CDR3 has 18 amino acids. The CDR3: CASSFQTGGRLNTGELFF. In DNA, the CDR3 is TGCGCCAGCAGCTTTCAGACAGGGGGCCGATTGAACACCGGGGAGCTGTTTTTT.

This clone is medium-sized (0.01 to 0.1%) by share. CDR3 DNA: TGTGCCAGCAGCCCCGGGGCCTACGAGCAGTACTTC. It yields the protein CASSPGAYEQYF. The rearrangement joins TRBV4-2 to TRBJ2-7; possible D gene TRBD2, 5 bases. V lost 4 bases and J 2 bases, leaving 6 bases between the germline ends. Germline-derived CDR1 and CDR2 are LGHNA and YNFKEQ. This CDR3 has 12 amino acids.